The TCR beta chain under discussion was sequenced for a study of siplizumab effects on memory and regulatory T cells. Points from the study as a whole: No assignable naive or memory phenotype existed for roughly 80-96% of proliferating CD4+ or CD8+ clones. It seemed that naive T cells were more diverse than memory cells and were major contributors to the alloresponse.

On this clone: Antigen unknown.

V shed 1 base and J 6 bases; nucleotides not matched to a gene: 2. Germline CDR1 LNHDA, CDR2 SQIVND (reference sequence). This CDR3 contains 13 residues. Here immunoSEQ multiplex PCR was the method, and the copy in TCRdb shows in-frame clones only, minus some. The data hold approximately 50,000 clones, with over 90% observed a single time. The sequencing sample was made of CD8+ T cells sorted from blood. The chain carries TRBV19 and TRBJ1-2; TRBD1 matches at 7 bases. The sequence was obtained from a human donor in good health. CDR3 protein: CASSIGGQDGYTF. The CDR3 nucleotides are TGTGCCAGTAGTATAGGCGGACAGGATGGCTACACCTTC.